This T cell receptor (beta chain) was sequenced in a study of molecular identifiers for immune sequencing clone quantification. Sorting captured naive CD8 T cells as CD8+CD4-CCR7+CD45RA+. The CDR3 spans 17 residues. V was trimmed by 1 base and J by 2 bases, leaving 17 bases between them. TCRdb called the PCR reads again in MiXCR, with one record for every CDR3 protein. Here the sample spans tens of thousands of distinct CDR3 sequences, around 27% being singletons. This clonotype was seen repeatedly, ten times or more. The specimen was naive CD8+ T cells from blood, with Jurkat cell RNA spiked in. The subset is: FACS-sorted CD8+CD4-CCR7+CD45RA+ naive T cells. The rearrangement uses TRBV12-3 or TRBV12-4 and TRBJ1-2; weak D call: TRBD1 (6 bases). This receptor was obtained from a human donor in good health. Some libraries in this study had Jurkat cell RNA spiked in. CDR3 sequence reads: CASSLVRGATVNYGYTF. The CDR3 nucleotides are TGTGCCAGCAGTTTAGTTAGGGGGGCAACAGTCAACTATGGCTACACCTTC.